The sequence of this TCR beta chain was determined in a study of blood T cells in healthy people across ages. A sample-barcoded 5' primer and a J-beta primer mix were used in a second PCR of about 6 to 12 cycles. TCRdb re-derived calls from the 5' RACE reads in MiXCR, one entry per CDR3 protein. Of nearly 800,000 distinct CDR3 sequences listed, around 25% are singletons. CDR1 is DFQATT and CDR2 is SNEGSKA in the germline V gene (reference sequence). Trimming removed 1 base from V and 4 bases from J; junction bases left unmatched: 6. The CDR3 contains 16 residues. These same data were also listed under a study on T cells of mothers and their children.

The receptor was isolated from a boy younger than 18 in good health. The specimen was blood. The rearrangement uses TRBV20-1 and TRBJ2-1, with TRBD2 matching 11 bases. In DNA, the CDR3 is TGCAGTGCTAGAGTCGGCGCTAGCGGGAGGTACAATGAGCAGTTCTTC. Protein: CSARVGASGRYNEQFF.